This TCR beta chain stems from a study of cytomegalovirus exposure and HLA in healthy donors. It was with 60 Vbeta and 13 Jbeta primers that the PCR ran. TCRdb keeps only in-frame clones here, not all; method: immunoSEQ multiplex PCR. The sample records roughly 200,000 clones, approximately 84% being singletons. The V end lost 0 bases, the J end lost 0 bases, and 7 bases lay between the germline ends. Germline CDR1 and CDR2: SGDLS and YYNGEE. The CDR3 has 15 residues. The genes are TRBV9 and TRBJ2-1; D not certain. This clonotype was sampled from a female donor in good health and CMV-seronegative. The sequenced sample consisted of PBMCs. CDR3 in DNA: TGTGCCAGCAGCGTAGAACCGAGCTCCTACAATGAGCAGTTCTTC. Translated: CASSVEPSSYNEQFF.